The 20 T cell receptor beta chains presented below share a single source sample, sequenced in a study of cytomegalovirus exposure and HLA in healthy donors (dated by TCRdb to 2017 to 2019). The library was made by the immunoSEQ multiplex PCR assay. A mixture of 60 forward primers for TCR Vbeta segments and 13 reverse primers for TCR Jbeta segments was used in the multiplex PCR. Sourced from immuneACCESS, this table was stored by TCRdb with only in-frame sequences that have V and J called. A share of the clones is absent; for the studies checked, an unresolved V gene accounts for under half, and the remainder has no known explanation. Within this sample are 200,000 or so clones, with about 80% of them counted one time only. 0.6% to 0.65% of the sample goes to the ten largest clones. The sample consisted of PBMCs. The receptors derive from a man aged 18 to 29 in good health and CMV-seronegative.

The V call is TRBV13, the J call TRBJ2-7; D may be TRBD2 (5 bases). The length of the CDR3 is 15 residues. Germline CDR1 and CDR2: PRHDT and FYEKMQ (reference sequence). V dropped 2 bases and J dropped 3 bases, with 14 bases sitting between them. The CDR3 region has the DNA TGTGCCAGCAGCTTACGAAGGGAGTGGAACTACGAGCAGTACTTC. Its protein product is CASSLRREWNYEQYF.

This clone was found once. The V call is TRBV30, the J call TRBJ2-3, with TRBD2 matching over 13 bases. V gave up 8 bases and J gave up 2 bases; unmatched junction bases: 1. This CDR3 spans 13 amino acids. Germline V CDR1 and CDR2: GTSNPN, SVGIG (reference sequence). The CDR3 region has the DNA TGTGCCGGGACTAGCGGGAACACAGATACGCAGTATTTT. This encodes CAGTSGNTDTQYF.

This chain links TRBV7-6 with TRBJ1-3; 9 nucleotides line up with TRBD1. CDR1 is SGHVS, CDR2 FNYEAQ, per germline. CDR3 length equals 15 residues. V shed 5 bases and J 1 base; nucleotides not matched to a gene: 3. The CDR3 DNA reads as TGTGCCAGCAGCCAGGACAGGGGTTCTGGAAACACCATATATTTT. Translating it yields CASSQDRGSGNTIYF. Filled out from reference TRBV7-6 and TRBJ1-3, the complete variable domain reads GAGVSQSPRYKVTKRGQDVALRCDPISGHVSLYWYRQALGQGPEFLTYFNYEAQQDKSGLPNDRFSAERPEGSISTLTIQRTEQRDSAMYRCASSQDRGSGNTIYFGEGSWLTVV.

This chain uses TRBV7-9 with TRBJ2-2, with 9 nucleotides matching TRBD1. J gave up 6 bases and V 4 bases, and 18 bases lay outside the gene matches. Per the germline V gene, CDR1 is SEHNR and CDR2 is FQNEAQ (reference sequence). The CDR3 is 19 amino acids. CDR3 nucleotides: TGTGCCAGCAGCTCGTCGCCCAGACAGGGGGGGAATGTGGCCGGGGAGCTGTTTTTT. This gives the protein CASSSSPRQGGNVAGELFF. The whole variable domain, filled in from reference TRBV7-9 and TRBJ2-2, reads DTGVSQNPRHKITKRGQNVTFRCDPISEHNRLYWYRQTLGQGPEFLTYFQNEAQLEKSRLLSDRFSAERPKGSFSTLEIQRTEQGDSAMYLCASSSSPRQGGNVAGELFFGEGSRLTVL.

The rearrangement links TRBV4-2 to TRBJ2-3; 12 bases are shared with TRBD2. The CDR3 covers 18 residues. The V gene end was trimmed by 0 bases and the J gene end by 0 bases; junction bases not matched to a gene: 4. Per the germline V gene, CDR1 is LGHNA and CDR2 is YNFKEQ. CDR3 sequence reads: CASSQDPLAGGSTDTQYF. The CDR3 nucleotides read TGTGCCAGCAGCCAAGATCCACTAGCGGGAGGAAGCACAGATACGCAGTATTTT.

This chain joins TRBV9 and TRBJ2-1; TRBD2 matches 8 bases. CDR1 and CDR2 from the germline V gene are SGDLS and YYNGEE. This CDR3 comprises 16 residues. Trimming removed 4 bases from V and 0 bases from J; junction bases left unmatched: 6. The CDR3, as DNA: TGTGCCAGCAGCTTCCGGGGGGGGAGCTCCTACAATGAGCAGTTCTTC. Residues: CASSFRGGSSYNEQFF.

This clone appeared a few times. CDR3 residues: CSVEVAGLNTEAFF. For the CDR3, the DNA is TGCAGCGTTGAAGTCGCAGGGCTGAACACTGAAGCTTTCTTT. This chain uses TRBV29-1 with TRBJ1-1; perhaps TRBD1 as D (5 bases). There are 14 residues in the CDR3. Germline lookup yields CDR1 SQVTM and CDR2 ANQGSEA. V dropped 1 base and J dropped 0 bases, with 9 bases sitting between them.

This clone was seen a single time. Here the CDR3 reads CASSFGGSQPQHF. The DNA for the CDR3 is TGTGCCAGCAGCTTCGGCGGGAGTCAGCCCCAGCATTTT. J is TRBJ1-5 and V is TRBV7-3; no firm D call. Trimming left V 3 bases short and J 6 bases short, with 9 bases between. Germline CDR1 reads SGHTA; CDR2 reads FQGTGA. The CDR3 is made up of 13 amino acids.

The chain joins TRBV18 to TRBJ2-1; D is unresolved. V shed 3 bases and J shed 6 bases, with 18 bases lying between them. Germline loops: CDR1 KGHSH, CDR2 LQKENI. The CDR3 extends over 16 amino acids. The CDR3 DNA is TGTGCCAGCTCACCTCCCAGCAACCCAACGGGCAATGAGCAGTTCTTC. Amino acid sequence: CASSPPSNPTGNEQFF.

This chain connects TRBV19 to TRBJ2-7; tentative D call: TRBD2 (6 bases). Germline CDR1 LNHDA, CDR2 SQIVND (reference sequence). CDR3 length equals 16 residues. V lost 3 bases and J 5 bases, leaving 20 bases between the germline ends. The chain's CDR3 is CASSISGTRKLHEQYF. DNA of the CDR3: TGTGCCAGTAGTATTTCCGGGACTCGGAAACTACACGAGCAGTACTTC.

The J gene is TRBJ2-2, the V gene TRBV9, with TRBD2 matching 8 bases. With 0 bases clipped from V and 1 base from J, the junction kept 5 bases outside the gene matches. CDR1 is SGDLS, CDR2 YYNGEE, per germline. The CDR3 consists of 17 residues. CDR3 loop: CASSVVVLAGNTGELFF. The CDR3 coding sequence is TGTGCCAGCAGCGTAGTCGTGCTAGCGGGGAACACCGGGGAGCTGTTTTTT.

A note on this clone: The identical CDR3 is also encoded by other nucleotide sequences in the sample. This chain uses TRBV29-1 with TRBJ2-5; 15 bases are a match to TRBD2. The CDR3 is 14 amino acids. Germline assignment: CDR1 SQVTM and CDR2 ANQGSEA. Unmatched junction bases numbered 1, after V lost 6 bases and J lost 2 bases. CDR3 protein: CSVGLAGGQETQYF. CDR3 DNA sequence: TGCAGCGTGGGACTAGCGGGAGGACAAGAGACCCAGTACTTC.

The chain links TRBV2 to TRBJ1-2; D possibly corresponds to TRBD1 (6 bases). Germline CDR1 reads SNHLY; CDR2 reads FYNNEI. Trimming removed 3 bases at V and 4 bases at J, with 12 bases between. The CDR3 consists of 14 residues. CDR3 in DNA: TGTGCCAGCAGTGACCAGGGGTCATCCTATGGCTACACCTTC. As protein: CASSDQGSSYGYTF.

This clone was picked up one time. This rearrangement joins TRBV7-3 to TRBJ2-2; TRBD2 aligns across 8 bases. CDR1 SGHTA and CDR2 FQGTGA come from the germline V gene. Trimming at V came to 8 bases and at J to 3 bases, leaving 5 bases not matched to a gene. The CDR3 covers 14 residues. For the CDR3, the DNA is TGTGCCAGCGGCCGGGGGGGGGACACCGGGGAGCTGTTTTTT. As protein: CASGRGGDTGELFF.

This clone was seen a handful of times. This rearrangement joins TRBV2 to TRBJ2-5; 7 bases are shared with TRBD1. The CDR3 loop spans 15 amino acids. Germline V gene sequence: CDR1 SNHLY, CDR2 FYNNEI. V shed 3 bases and J 4 bases; nucleotides not matched to a gene: 8. CDR3 nucleotide sequence: TGTGCCAGCAGTGATGACAGGGCTGTCTCAGAGACCCAGTACTTC. Amino acids: CASSDDRAVSETQYF.

The chain employs TRBV5-1 and TRBJ2-5, with 10 bases lining up with TRBD2. Per the germline V gene, CDR1 is SGHRS and CDR2 is YFSETQ. This CDR3 has 16 residues. V was pared by 4 bases and J by 5 bases, with 11 bases of the junction left unmatched. The CDR3 spells CASSPLGSGRAETQYF. The CDR3 DNA reads as TGCGCCAGCAGCCCGCTAGGAAGCGGGAGGGCGGAGACCCAGTACTTC.

The chain combines TRBV5-4 with TRBJ1-1; weak D call: TRBD1 (6 bases). Between the trimmed V and J ends, which lost 4 bases and 4 bases, there was a span of 14 bases. This CDR3 has 14 amino acids. CDR1 is SGHNT and CDR2 is YYREEE in the germline V gene (reference sequence). The CDR3, as DNA: TGTGCCAGCAGCCCAGAGGGGGAAAGCACTGAAGCTTTCTTT. Protein product: CASSPEGESTEAFF.

In this sample, this clone turned up once. The CDR3 spells CASRQGGADFYGYTF. CDR3 sequence (DNA): TGTGCCAGCAGGCAAGGCGGAGCAGACTTCTATGGCTACACCTTC. The V gene is TRBV28, the J gene TRBJ1-2; D ambiguous. The germline V gene encodes CDR1 MDHEN and CDR2 SYDVKM. The V end lost 6 bases, the J end lost 4 bases, and 18 bases lay between the germline ends. The CDR3 runs 15 residues.

The genes are TRBV5-1 and TRBJ2-5; 11 bases are a match to TRBD2. The CDR3 spans 19 residues. Germline CDR1 reads SGHRS; CDR2 reads YFSETQ. Unmatched junction bases numbered 16, after V lost 2 bases and J lost 4 bases. The CDR3: CASSFGPWGLAGGGETQYF. The CDR3 nucleotides read TGCGCCAGCAGCTTTGGTCCTTGGGGCCTAGCGGGAGGCGGAGAGACCCAGTACTTC.

This clone occurred a few times. CDR3 protein: CASSPQGSYNEQFF. The CDR3 region has the DNA TGTGCCAGCTCACCCCAGGGATCCTACAATGAGCAGTTCTTC. This chain links TRBV18 with TRBJ2-1, with a possible D match to TRBD1 (5 bases). Trimming removed 3 bases at V and 1 base at J, with 7 bases between. The germline CDR1 and CDR2 sequences are KGHSH and LQKENI. This CDR3 spans 14 amino acids.